Sequencing of this T cell receptor (beta chain) was carried out in a study of T cells in Graves' hyperthyroidism and ophthalmopathy (dated by TCRdb to the late 2010s). Regarding the study in general: Peripheral blood was collected at initial diagnosis, before any treatment. To identify TCR V-J signatures that set the groups apart, the researchers used a discovery cohort of 100 patients, made up of 40 to 45 with Graves' ophthalmopathy and some 56 with stable Graves' hyperthyroidism. An independent validation cohort of some 18 hyperthyroidism patients and approximately 16 patients who later progressed to ophthalmopathy tested prospective prediction of ophthalmopathy. The 100 or so discovery patients were divided at random into training and test sets in a 7:3 ratio. In several Graves' hyperthyroidism patients, the study also compared T-cell repertoires from thyroid tissue with T-cell repertoires from blood. After blood sampling, hyperthyroidism patients were treated with methimazole at a starting dose of 30 mg daily, and ophthalmopathy patients were treated with high-dose intravenous methylprednisolone. According to the paper, TCR Vbeta CDR3 sequencing was carried out on over 130 peripheral blood samples, which came from some 41 ophthalmopathy, under 85 hyperthyroidism and approximately 17 progressor patients. Overall results and qualifications from the work: Most expanded thyroid clonotypes (frequency above 0.001) were also detected in blood, a finding suggesting that blood repertoires may reflect thyroid immune responses. No statistical method was used to fix the sample size in advance, and group allocation was not hidden from the investigators. In cross-validation, a model built on a 13 V-J signature told ophthalmopathy apart from stable hyperthyroidism with less than 90% sensitivity and 81% to 82% specificity, and in testing the same model reached 80%/75%. During validation, the model predicted progression to ophthalmopathy a median of approximately six months ahead of onset, with more than 55% sensitivity and 72.22% specificity.

The junction shows trimming of 4 bases on V and 9 bases on J, and the gene matches do not reach 11 bases of it. Taken from the germline V gene (reference sequence), the CDR1 and CDR2 loops are LGHDT and YNNKEL. Measured from the cysteine to the phenylalanine, the CDR3 is 15 residues long. Only the CDR3 DNA stays, 45 bases, in frame from base 1. The TCR beta CDR3 regions were amplified from RNA transcripts. A first-round RT-PCR of the TCR CDR3 used the HTBI primer set with the Qiagen OneStep RT-PCR kit. A second multiplex PCR round built the libraries, followed by size selection and purification. Sequencing of the libraries was done on an Illumina HiSeq2000 using paired-end 100 bp reads. Concerning the study's data processing: Raw data were processed with SOAPnuke, discarding reads with adapters, uncalled bases, mean Phred below 15, or no exact constant-primer or identifier match. High-quality paired reads were merged using COPE v1.2.5, and each unique nucleotide sequence was defined as a clonotype. MiTCR v1.1 was used to align the clonotypes against IMGT TRBV, TRBD and TRBJ reference segments. The analysis was restricted to V-J combinations with a frequency above 0.0001, which together covered 99% to 99.2% of the repertoires. A TCS score was defined as the ratio of F50 (clonal expansion) to E x V (chaos), with BLOSUM62-based TCRdist applied between CDR3 peptides within each V-J. Welch's t-statistics and random forest reduced just over 500 V-J features to 10 to 15, which were used in a naive Bayes classifier (R e1071). In-frame beta chains were kept once TCRdb had trimmed the public reads at Q25 with fastp and called clones with MiXCR. Each entry is one CDR3 protein sequence, shown with its most common DNA and genes. None of the V and J calls come from the authors' own analysis; TCRdb made them. The sample contains fewer than 600,000 distinct CDR3 sequences, approximately 15% of them found a single time. The ten largest account for roughly 13% of the sample.

Graves' hyperthyroidism was defined as stable when no progression to ophthalmopathy occurred over 18 months of follow-up. Hyperthyroidism patients were newly diagnosed, with disease duration under 2 months, and aged 18 to 65 years. Any patient with an uncontrolled infection, another autoimmune disease, pregnancy or lactation was excluded. Diagnoses relied on clinical symptoms, serum thyroxine and TRAb, thyroid ultrasound and orbital computed tomography. Ficoll-Paque density gradient centrifugation was used to isolate PBMCs from around 9.1 ml of fresh peripheral blood. Total RNA was extracted with Trizol reagent, and quality was checked on an Agilent 2100 Bioanalyzer. Points on this clonotype: The antigen it binds to is not known. Base quality data are lacking; no much larger clone is found one base away.

Sequences were obtained from blood. The receptor was isolated from a woman aged 40 to 50 with Graves' hyperthyroidism. The chain uses TRBV3-1 and TRBJ2-1, with 8 central nucleotides matching TRBD2. The nucleotide sequence reads TGTGCCAGCAGCCCCGGGGCGGGAGGTTCTTTTGAGCAGTTCTTC. It specifies CASSPGAGGSFEQFF.